This TCR beta chain was observed in a study of CD8+ T cells in alopecia areata. Specified treatment: oral pan-JAK inhibitor, 5-10 mg twice daily. Study-wide results and limits: In lesional scalp, particularly from alopecia totalis/universalis, clonality was higher than in normal scalp. The study found that many expanded lesional clones persisted in scalp and blood during tofacitinib.

Comments on this clone: Its specificity is unknown.

Sequencing relied on a cDNA template that was reverse transcribed from extracted RNA. Sequenced by immunoSEQ multiplex PCR; TCRdb stores in-frame clones only, minus some. This sample has 200,000 to 250,000 clones, with less than 65% found just once. The CDR3 is 15 residues long. V was cut by 0 bases and J by 3 bases, with 12 bases left in between. Germline V gives CDR1 PRHDT, CDR2 FYEKMQ (reference sequence). The starting material was CD4+ T cells sorted from blood, obtained at week 4, from a patient treated with tofacitinib. The chain combines TRBV13 with TRBJ2-7; D is possibly TRBD1 or TRBD2 (5 bases each). The sequence was obtained from a human donor with alopecia areata. The CDR3 spells CASSLGRDHLYEQYF. The DNA of the CDR3 is TGTGCCAGCAGCTTAGGCCGGGACCACCTCTACGAGCAGTACTTC.